Presented here are 25 T cell receptor beta chains from one specimen sequenced in a study of response to subunit inactivated influenza vaccine. TCRdb reprocessed the RT-PCR reads with MiXCR, giving one entry per CDR3 protein. Of 550,000 to 800,000 distinct CDR3 sequences in the sample, roughly 13% were seen once. The sample consisted of PBMCs from blood, taken around 14 days before vaccination. The receptors come from a man between 45 and 60 years old who received an inactivated influenza vaccine.

This clonotype has more than one count but fewer than ten. The V and J genes are TRBV9 and TRBJ2-1; 8 bases align to TRBD2. Germline loops: CDR1 SGDLS, CDR2 YYNGEE. This CDR3 contains 15 residues. Trimming removed 3 bases from V and 6 bases from J; junction bases left unmatched: 8. The CDR3 loop reads CASSGREGRFNEQFF. The CDR3 bases are TGTGCCAGCAGCGGACGGGAGGGCCGGTTCAATGAGCAGTTCTTC.

This chain joins TRBV11-2 and TRBJ1-2; TRBD1 aligns across 7 bases. The V segment lost 7 bases and the J segment 2 bases; nucleotides outside the gene matches: 7. The V gene's germline CDR1 is SGHAT and CDR2 FQNNGV. The CDR3 covers 14 residues. The CDR3 DNA reads TGTGCCAGCACTCCGCCGGGACAGAACTATGGCTACACCTTC. Residues: CASTPPGQNYGYTF.

In its sample, this clonotype was seen a few times. J is TRBJ2-1 and V is TRBV14; 11 bases are a match to TRBD2. The junction had 5 bases not matched to a gene; V was cut back by 4 bases and J by 3 bases. The CDR3 has 16 residues. Germline assignment: CDR1 SGHDN and CDR2 FVKESK. The DNA for the CDR3 is TGTGCCAGCAGCCTGGGACTAGCGGTAATCTACAATGAGCAGTTCTTC. Its translation is CASSLGLAVIYNEQFF. Full variable domain (outside the CDR3, taken from reference TRBV14 and TRBJ2-1): EAGVTQFPSHSVIEKGQTVTLRCDPISGHDNLYWYRRVMGKEIKFLLHFVKESKQDESGMPNNRFLAERTGGTYSTLKVQPAELEDSGVYFCASSLGLAVIYNEQFFGPGTRLTVL.

Ten or more counts support this clonotype. The CDR3 coding sequence is TGCAGCGTTGAGGGGCCAGGGCGAACCGGGGAGCTGTTTTTT. This codes for CSVEGPGRTGELFF. The chain employs TRBV29-1 and TRBJ2-2, with D maybe TRBD1 (5 bases). CDR1 is SQVTM and CDR2 is ANQGSEA in the germline V gene. This CDR3 has 14 residues. V lost 3 bases and J lost 5, with 13 bases in between.

The chain is built from TRBV19 and TRBJ1-3, with a weak D call TRBD1 (6 bases). This CDR3 is built from 16 residues. Trimming shortened V by 3 bases and J by 0 bases, and 12 bases separated the two germline ends. Germline CDR1 and CDR2: LNHDA and SQIVND (reference sequence). The CDR3 loop reads CASSITGTFSGNTIYF. The DNA of the CDR3 is TGTGCCAGTAGTATCACAGGGACCTTCTCTGGAAACACCATATATTTT.

This clonotype was seen many times. The chain is built from TRBV5-1 and TRBJ2-7; D is unclear. The CDR3 spans 12 residues. The V end lost 0 bases, the J end lost 6 bases, and 7 bases lay between the germline ends. From germline, CDR1 is SGHRS and CDR2 YFSETQ. Here the CDR3 reads CASSLGPTEQYF. CDR3 DNA: TGCGCCAGCAGCTTGGGCCCAACCGAGCAGTACTTC.

This clonotype appeared a few times. The rearrangement uses TRBV3-1 and TRBJ2-2; 14 nucleotides match TRBD2. After removal of 7 bases from V and 6 bases from J, the junction contained 13 bases not matched to a gene. Germline loops: CDR1 LGHDT, CDR2 YNNKEL (reference sequence). This CDR3 has 18 amino acids. The CDR3 sequence is CASKDGLAGGRGPGELFF. In nucleotides, the CDR3 is TGTGCCAGCAAAGACGGACTAGCGGGGGGCCGTGGACCCGGGGAGCTGTTTTTT.

The chain's CDR3 is CASSLDRTSGRVEQFF. The CDR3 bases are TGTGCCAGCAGCTTGGACAGGACTAGCGGGAGAGTCGAGCAGTTCTTC. V and J are TRBV7-9 and TRBJ2-1; TRBD2 agrees at 13 bases. This CDR3 region has 16 residues. CDR1 is SEHNR, CDR2 FQNEAQ, per germline (reference sequence). The J segment lost 10 bases and the V segment lost 3 bases, leaving 9 bases of the junction unmatched.

The CDR3 sequence is CASSQLQGSNQPQHF. The CDR3 DNA follows: TGCGCCAGCAGCCAACTACAGGGCAGCAATCAGCCCCAGCATTTT. The chain is built from TRBV4-1 and TRBJ1-5, with a tentative D call TRBD1 (6 bases). Germline CDR1 MGHRA, CDR2 YSYEKL. CDR3 size: 15 residues. V was cut by 2 bases and J by 1 base, with 9 bases left in between.

This sequence joins TRBV20-1 and TRBJ1-6; 7 bases align to TRBD1. Unmatched junction bases numbered 7, after V lost 2 bases and J lost 0 bases. The CDR3 runs 17 residues. CDR1 DFQATT and CDR2 SNEGSKA come from the germline V gene (reference sequence). Here the CDR3 DNA reads TGCAGTGCTAGATGGGACAGACAAAGCTCCTATAATTCACCCCTCCACTTT. It encodes CSARWDRQSSYNSPLHF.

The table lists this clonotype with many counts. The rearrangement uses TRBV4-3 and TRBJ2-1; no firm D call. The CDR3 runs 15 residues. Germline V gene sequence: CDR1 LGHNA, CDR2 YSLEER. Deletions cut 2 bases from V and 0 bases from J, with 8 bases between. The CDR3 loop reads CASSQTQSSYNEQFF. For the CDR3, the DNA is TGCGCCAGCAGCCAAACCCAGAGCTCCTACAATGAGCAGTTCTTC.

This rearrangement joins TRBV7-8 to TRBJ1-1, with D possibly matching TRBD1 (6 bases). The germline gives CDR1 SGHVS, CDR2 FQNEAQ. Trimming cost V 2 bases and J 0 bases, with 16 bases left between them. This CDR3 comprises 17 residues. The CDR3, as DNA: TGTGCCAGCAGCTTAAGGCAGGGGACCTCCATGAACACTGAAGCTTTCTTT. The encoded protein is CASSLRQGTSMNTEAFF.

V and J are TRBV30 and TRBJ1-2, with no clear D. The CDR3 consists of 11 residues. From germline, CDR1 is GTSNPN and CDR2 SVGIG (reference sequence). V lost 0 bases to trimming and J lost 8 bases, with 7 bases between them. The CDR3 loop is CAWSVPKGYTF. The CDR3 DNA reads TGTGCCTGGAGTGTACCAAAAGGCTACACCTTC.

J is TRBJ2-5 and V is TRBV18, with unresolved D. The CDR3 contains 12 residues. In germline, CDR1 is KGHSH, CDR2 LQKENI. Between the trimmed V and J ends, which lost 2 bases and 5 bases, there was a span of 6 bases. DNA of the CDR3: TGTGCCAGCTCACCAATGTTCGAGACCCAGTACTTC. Translation gives CASSPMFETQYF.

This clonotype was found a few times. The V and J genes are TRBV20-1 and TRBJ2-2; TRBD2 agrees at 10 bases. The germline V gene has CDR1 DFQATT and CDR2 SNEGSKA (reference sequence). This CDR3 spans 16 amino acids. V lost 5 bases, J lost 3 bases, and 9 bases stayed unmatched. DNA of the CDR3: TGCAGTGCTGCCGCGCTAGCGGGAGCGGACACCGGGGAGCTGTTTTTT. Protein product: CSAAALAGADTGELFF.

This clonotype was detected only a few times. The gene calls are TRBV10-3 and TRBJ2-7, with D possibly matching TRBD2 (5 bases). The CDR3 is 14 amino acids. Trimming took 5 bases from V and 1 from J, leaving 12 bases between them. Germline V gene sequence: CDR1 ENHRY, CDR2 SYGVKD. The CDR3 here is CAISKLALSYEQYF. The CDR3 DNA reads as TGTGCCATCAGTAAGCTAGCCCTTTCCTACGAGCAGTACTTC.

This chain joins TRBV28 and TRBJ2-7; D gene ambiguous. V lost 1 base, J lost 5 bases, and 18 bases lay in between. The V gene's germline CDR1 is MDHEN and CDR2 SYDVKM. The CDR3 contains 16 residues. The CDR3 sequence is CASSLFGGARLNEQYF. CDR3 coding DNA: TGTGCCAGCAGTTTATTCGGTGGAGCCCGGCTGAACGAGCAGTACTTC.

V gene TRBV5-1 combines with J gene TRBJ2-5, with D uncertain. CDR1 SGHRS and CDR2 YFSETQ come from the germline V gene. V was cut by 0 bases and J by 2 bases, with 8 bases left in between. This CDR3 is 14 amino acids long. This CDR3 reads CASSLARRQETQYF. The CDR3, as DNA: TGCGCCAGCAGCTTGGCTCGGCGGCAAGAGACCCAGTACTTC.

The chain carries TRBV6-2 or TRBV6-3 and TRBJ2-5; D gene ambiguous. Germline V gene data show CDR1 as MNHEY and CDR2 as SVGEGT. The CDR3 is made up of 12 amino acids. V shed 1 base and J shed 5 bases, with 5 bases lying between them. The CDR3 here is CASSYFRETQYF. The CDR3, as DNA: TGTGCCAGCAGTTACTTCCGGGAGACCCAGTACTTC.

The chain has TRBV28 and TRBJ1-1, with D perhaps TRBD1 (5 bases). V lost 10 bases and J lost 1, with 13 bases in between. The germline V gene encodes CDR1 MDHEN and CDR2 SYDVKM. The CDR3 contains 13 residues. The CDR3 here is CATLGTANTEAFF. For the CDR3, the DNA is TGTGCCACCTTAGGGACTGCGAACACTGAAGCTTTCTTT.

The chain carries TRBV6-1 and TRBJ1-6; 7 positions match TRBD1. The CDR3 length is 16 residues. Losses at the gene ends were 6 bases for V and 0 bases for J; bases not matched to a gene: 5. Germline lookup yields CDR1 MNHNS and CDR2 SASEGT. The CDR3 nucleotides are TGTGCCAGCAGCACCGGGACAGTCTCCTATAATTCACCCCTCCACTTT. Translation gives CASSTGTVSYNSPLHF.

The genes are TRBV6-2 or TRBV6-3 and TRBJ2-5; TRBD1 matches at 7 bases. The germline gives CDR1 MNHEY, CDR2 SVGEGT. CDR3 length equals 14 residues. Unmatched junction bases numbered 10, after V lost 8 bases and J lost 4 bases. CDR3 amino acids: CASGRDRYRETQYF. The DNA of the CDR3 is TGTGCCAGCGGCAGGGACAGATACCGAGAGACCCAGTACTTC.

The sample holds many counts of this clonotype. V usage is TRBV12-3 or TRBV12-4 and J usage is TRBJ2-3; D might be TRBD2 (6 bases). This CDR3 region has 16 residues. The V and J ends lost 6 bases and 2 bases respectively, with 18 bases between them. The CDR3, as DNA: TGTGCCAGCAGCGGGACTGGGGCGGGCCCCACAGATACGCAGTATTTT. It encodes CASSGTGAGPTDTQYF.

This clonotype was seen at least ten times. V usage is TRBV4-3 and J usage is TRBJ1-4; the match to TRBD1 covers 10 bases. CDR3 length: 16 amino acids. Unmatched junction bases numbered 9, after V lost 3 bases and J lost 8 bases. The germline V gene has CDR1 LGHNA and CDR2 YSLEER. In DNA form, the CDR3 reads TGCGCCAGCAGCCATTCCGACAGGGGGCTGAAAGAAAAACTGTTTTTT. It translates to CASSHSDRGLKEKLFF.

This clonotype has just a few counts. The DNA for the CDR3 is TGTGCCAGCAGTGAAGGACAGAGTAATGAGCAGTTCTTC. This codes for CASSEGQSNEQFF. The chain employs TRBV6-1 and TRBJ2-1, with D tentatively TRBD1 (5 bases). Germline values: CDR1 MNHNS, CDR2 SASEGT. This CDR3 is built from 13 residues. V shed 1 base and J shed 7 bases, with 8 bases lying between them.